A single T cell receptor beta chain is shown here with its context. This entry comes from a study of blood T cell repertoires in COVID-19. Study members were between about 18 and 100 years old and lived in 20 to 30 US regions. With 3 bases clipped from V and 7 bases from J, the junction kept 9 bases outside the gene matches. From germline, CDR1 is SGHRS and CDR2 YFSETQ. The CDR3 has 15 residues. As originally analysed: Researchers report that nucleated cell counts were estimated from reference gene primer amplification. Clones were sequenced by immunoSEQ multiplex PCR, and TCRdb holds only the in-frame ones, with some missing. V and J calls and clone size are as listed in that table; D and trimming were resolved from the DNA. The data contain about 260,000 clones, approximately 90% of them singletons.

The specimen was PBMCs or T cells enriched from blood (not recorded which). V usage is TRBV5-1 and J usage is TRBJ1-5; TRBD1 matches 8 bases. The sequence derives from a man aged 50 to 59 who had been exposed to COVID-19. The CDR3 reads CASSSLPGGWQPQHF. The CDR3 nucleotides read TGCGCCAGCAGCTCCCTGCCAGGGGGCTGGCAGCCCCAGCATTTT.